These 7 T cell receptor beta chains were sequenced from one sample in a study of control samples from healthy donors and cancer patients. Clones were read by immunoSEQ multiplex PCR, and TCRdb kept only the in-frame ones, dropping some. Seen here are approximately 35,000 clones, approximately 93% observed once, and the top ten hold 1.7%. The sample taken for sequencing was PBMCs. The receptors stem from a middle-aged man with colorectal cancer.

This clone was recorded a few times. Other nucleotide sequences from this sample produce the same CDR3. The chain joins TRBV5-1 to TRBJ2-5, with TRBD1 matching over 8 bases. The CDR3 is made up of 13 amino acids. The V gene's germline CDR1 is SGHRS and CDR2 YFSETQ. The junction had 2 bases not matched to a gene; V was cut back by 3 bases and J by 4 bases. CDR3 sequence reads: CASSSRGRETQYF. The CDR3 bases are TGCGCCAGCAGCTCCAGGGGGCGAGAGACCCAGTACTTC. Complete variable domain (other parts from reference TRBV5-1 and TRBJ2-5): KAGVTQTPRYLIKTRGQQVTLSCSPISGHRSVSWYQQTPGQGLQFLFEYFSETQRNKGNFPGRFSGRQFSNSRSEMNVSTLELGDSALYLCASSSRGRETQYFGPGTRLLVL.

The chain has TRBV7-3 and TRBJ2-1, with 9 bases that match TRBD2. V shed 2 bases and J 5 bases; nucleotides not matched to a gene: 4. The CDR3 spans 15 residues. The germline CDR1 and CDR2 sequences are SGHTA and FQGTGA. CDR3 sequence (DNA): TGTGCCAGCAGCTTACAGCTAGCGGGGAACAATGAGCAGTTCTTC. It specifies CASSLQLAGNNEQFF.

The chain is built from TRBV6-2 or TRBV6-3 and TRBJ2-3, with D perhaps matching TRBD1 (5 bases). The germline V gene encodes CDR1 MNHEY and CDR2 SVGEGT. The CDR3 sequence is 18 residues long. Trimming pared 0 bases from V and 0 bases from J, leaving 16 bases between. CDR3 coding DNA: TGTGCCAGCAGTTACTCGACCCCCAGGGTCTCTAGCACAGATACGCAGTATTTT. Its protein product is CASSYSTPRVSSTDTQYF.

As to this clone: Other DNA sequences of this sample code for an identical CDR3. This rearrangement joins TRBV7-2 to TRBJ1-5; D perhaps matches TRBD1 (6 bases). The CDR3 has 15 residues. V lost 1 base and J 3 bases, leaving 10 bases between the germline ends. From germline, CDR1 is SGHTA and CDR2 FQGNSA. In DNA, the CDR3 is TGTGCCAGCAGCTTAGGGGCAGGGGACAATCAGCCCCAGCATTTT. Its protein product is CASSLGAGDNQPQHF.

This clone was counted only a few times. The chain is built from TRBV28 and TRBJ1-2, with D perhaps TRBD1 (5 bases). Trimming stripped 2 bases from V and 4 bases from J, with 14 bases between. This CDR3 is 15 amino acids long. Per germline, CDR1 MDHEN and CDR2 SYDVKM. CDR3 coding DNA: TGTGCCAGCAGTTTAGGGGGAATACCTTTCTATGGCTACACCTTC. The encoded protein is CASSLGGIPFYGYTF.

The rearrangement links TRBV5-1 to TRBJ1-2; tentatively, D is TRBD1 (5 bases). V lost 4 bases to trimming and J lost 8 bases, with 18 bases between them. The CDR3 has 14 residues. Germline-derived CDR1 and CDR2 are SGHRS and YFSETQ. DNA for the CDR3: TGCGCCAGCAGCACGGAGGTTGGGGCCACGGGCTACACCTTC. This translates into CASSTEVGATGYTF.

The chain is built from TRBV11-3 and TRBJ1-2; 7 bases line up with TRBD1. Per the germline V gene, CDR1 is SGHNT and CDR2 is YENEEA. V lost 0 bases and J lost 4; bases outside the gene matches: 8. The CDR3 runs to 16 residues. The CDR3 nucleotides are TGTGCCAGCAGCTTAGACGCCGGACAGGCGGCCTATGGCTACACCTTC. Protein: CASSLDAGQAAYGYTF.